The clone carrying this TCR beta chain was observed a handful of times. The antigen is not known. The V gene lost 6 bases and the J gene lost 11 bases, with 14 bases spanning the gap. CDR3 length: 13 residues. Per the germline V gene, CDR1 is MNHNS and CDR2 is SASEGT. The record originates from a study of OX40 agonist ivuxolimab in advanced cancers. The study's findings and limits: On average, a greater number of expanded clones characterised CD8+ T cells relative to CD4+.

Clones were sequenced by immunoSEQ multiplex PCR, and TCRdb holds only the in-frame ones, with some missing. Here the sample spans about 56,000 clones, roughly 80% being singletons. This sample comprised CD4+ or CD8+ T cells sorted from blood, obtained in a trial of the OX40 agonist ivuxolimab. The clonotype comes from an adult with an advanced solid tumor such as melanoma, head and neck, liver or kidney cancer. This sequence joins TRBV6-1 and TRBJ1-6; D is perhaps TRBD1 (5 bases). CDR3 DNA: TGTGCCAGCAGCGGGGCGGCTTTTACACCCCTCCACTTT. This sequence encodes CASSGAAFTPLHF.